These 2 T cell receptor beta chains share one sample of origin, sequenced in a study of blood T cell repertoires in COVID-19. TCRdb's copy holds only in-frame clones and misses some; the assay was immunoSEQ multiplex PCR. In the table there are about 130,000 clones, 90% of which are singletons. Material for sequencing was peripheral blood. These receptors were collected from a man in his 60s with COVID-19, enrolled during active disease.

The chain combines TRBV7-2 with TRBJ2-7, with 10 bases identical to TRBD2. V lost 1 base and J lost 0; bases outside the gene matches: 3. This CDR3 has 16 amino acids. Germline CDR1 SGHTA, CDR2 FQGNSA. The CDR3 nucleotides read TGTGCCAGCAGCTTAGGACTAGCGGGCGTCTCCTACGAGCAGTACTTC. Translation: CASSLGLAGVSYEQYF. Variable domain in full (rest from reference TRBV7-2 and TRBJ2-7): GAGVSQSPSNKVTEKGKDVELRCDPISGHTALYWYRQSLGQGLEFLIYFQGNSAPDKSGLPSDRFSAERTGGSVSTLTIQRTQQEDSAVYLCASSLGLAGVSYEQYFGPGTRLTVT.

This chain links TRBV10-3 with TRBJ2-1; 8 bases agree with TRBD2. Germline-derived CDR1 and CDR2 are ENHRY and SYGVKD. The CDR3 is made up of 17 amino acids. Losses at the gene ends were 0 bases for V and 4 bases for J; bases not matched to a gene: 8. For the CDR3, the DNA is TGTGCCATCAGTGAGTCCCCGACTAGCGCTGATTACAATGAGCAGTTCTTC. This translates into CAISESPTSADYNEQFF.